A single sample is the source of the 29 T cell receptor beta chains below, sequenced in a study of blood T cell repertoires in COVID-19. Libraries were prepared by immunoSEQ multiplex PCR; TCRdb keeps only in-frame clonotypes and omits some of them. The sample includes more than 150,000 clones, about 90% of them seen just once. Sequenced: PBMCs or T cells enriched from blood (not recorded which). These receptors came from a woman between 50 and 59 years old who had recovered from COVID-19.

The chain recombines TRBV2 with TRBJ1-6; no clear D gene. The CDR3 covers 11 residues. The germline V gene has CDR1 SNHLY and CDR2 FYNNEI. V was clipped by 7 bases and J by 12 bases, with 10 bases between them. The CDR3 DNA is TGTGCCAGCAAGCGGGGAATACCCCTCCACTTT. Protein sequence: CASKRGIPLHF. Combining the CDR3 with reference TRBV2 and TRBJ1-6 gives the whole variable domain EPEVTQTPSHQVTQMGQEVILRCVPISNHLYFYWYRQILGQKVEFLVSFYNNEISEKSEIFDDQFSVERPDGSNFTLKIRSTKLEDSAMYFCASKRGIPLHFGNGTRLTVT.

The rearrangement joins TRBV2 to TRBJ2-2, with 12 bases matching TRBD2. V lost 8 bases, J lost 5 bases, and 6 bases stayed unmatched. This CDR3 contains 15 residues. The germline V gene has CDR1 SNHLY and CDR2 FYNNEI. The CDR3 region is CASAGLAGPTGELFF. CDR3 DNA sequence: TGTGCCAGCGCAGGACTAGCGGGACCAACCGGGGAGCTGTTTTTT. The full variable domain, its missing parts supplied by reference TRBV2 and TRBJ2-2, is EPEVTQTPSHQVTQMGQEVILRCVPISNHLYFYWYRQILGQKVEFLVSFYNNEISEKSEIFDDQFSVERPDGSNFTLKIRSTKLEDSAMYFCASAGLAGPTGELFFGEGSRLTVL.

The chain has TRBV5-1 and TRBJ2-2; weak D call: TRBD2 (6 bases). Germline V gives CDR1 SGHRS, CDR2 YFSETQ. The CDR3 covers 16 residues. V was trimmed by 1 base and J by 7 bases, leaving 17 bases between them. The CDR3: CASSLPWLARNGELFF. The CDR3 bases are TGCGCCAGCAGCTTGCCCTGGCTAGCGAGGAACGGGGAGCTGTTTTTT.

The chain employs TRBV29-1 and TRBJ2-2, with 7 bases aligning to TRBD1. The CDR3 loop spans 11 amino acids. Trimming took 7 bases from V and 6 from J; bases not matched to a gene: 2. Germline CDR1 SQVTM, CDR2 ANQGSEA. The CDR3 DNA reads TGCAGCGCAGGGGGTGCCGGGGAGCTGTTTTTT. Translated, it gives CSAGGAGELFF.

V is TRBV5-6 and J is TRBJ1-1, with D possibly being TRBD1 (5 bases). Trimming cost V 6 bases and J 5 bases, with 17 bases left between them. The CDR3 consists of 14 residues. The germline gives CDR1 SGHDT, CDR2 YYEEEE. CDR3 sequence (DNA): TGTGCCAGCAACCTCTTAGGACACCCTACTGAAGCTTTCTTT. Protein product: CASNLLGHPTEAFF. Using reference TRBV5-6 and TRBJ1-1 for the parts outside the CDR3, the full variable domain is DAGVTQSPTHLIKTRGQQVTLRCSPKSGHDTVSWYQQALGQGPQFIFQYYEEEERQRGNFPDRFSGHQFPNYSSELNVNALLLGDSALYLCASNLLGHPTEAFFGQGTRLTVV.

The gene calls are TRBV2 and TRBJ1-3, with a weak D call TRBD1 (6 bases). Germline V gene lookup returns CDR1 SNHLY and CDR2 FYNNEI. Trimming stripped 5 bases from V and 4 bases from J, with 15 bases between. This CDR3 comprises 15 residues. CDR3 protein: CASSRPGTIGNTIYF. DNA of the CDR3: TGTGCCAGCAGTCGTCCCGGGACAATCGGAAACACCATATATTTT.

The CDR3 is CASSAGGSYNEQFF. In nucleotides, the CDR3 is TGTGCCAGTAGTGCGGGAGGTTCCTACAATGAGCAGTTCTTC. This chain connects TRBV19 to TRBJ2-1, with TRBD2 matching over 8 bases. There are 14 residues in the CDR3. The V and J ends lost 5 bases and 1 base, in that order; junction bases with no gene match: 1. Per germline, CDR1 LNHDA and CDR2 SQIVND (reference sequence).

This clone has just one count. The J gene is TRBJ1-1, the V gene TRBV30; D gene ambiguous. V dropped 0 bases and J dropped 1 base, with 9 bases sitting between them. CDR3 size: 14 residues. Germline V lookup: CDR1 GTSNPN, CDR2 SVGIG (reference sequence). CDR3: CAWSVNRANTEAFF. The CDR3 coding sequence is TGTGCCTGGAGTGTAAACAGAGCGAACACTGAAGCTTTCTTT.

This clone was seen a few times. The chain carries TRBV6-5 and TRBJ1-5, with a possible D match to TRBD1 (6 bases). Trimming took 5 bases from V and 1 from J, leaving 12 bases between them. Germline-derived CDR1 and CDR2 are MNHEY and SVGAGI. This CDR3 spans 15 amino acids. The CDR3 here is CASSTTGTSNQPQHF. The DNA of the CDR3 is TGTGCCAGCAGTACTACAGGGACCAGCAATCAGCCCCAGCATTTT.

The chain links TRBV27 to TRBJ2-3; no definite D call. Trimming took off 8 bases at V and 8 bases at J, with 23 bases between the two ends. Germline CDR1 MNHEY, CDR2 SMNVEV (reference sequence). This CDR3 contains 15 residues. The chain's CDR3 is CASSRLPADLITQYF. The CDR3, as DNA: TGTGCCAGCTCCAGGCTTCCAGCAGACCTTATTACGCAGTATTTT.

The chain links TRBV11-2 to TRBJ2-7, with 10 bases lining up with TRBD2. Germline V gene data show CDR1 as SGHAT and CDR2 as FQNNGV. Trimming removed 1 base from V and 3 bases from J; junction bases left unmatched: 6. This CDR3 spans 16 amino acids. This CDR3 is CASSLAFLAGDYEQYF. The CDR3 nucleotides are TGTGCCAGCAGCTTAGCCTTTCTAGCGGGAGACTACGAGCAGTACTTC.

The chain employs TRBV18 and TRBJ1-1; D remains unclear. V lost 0 bases and J 8 bases, leaving 13 bases between the germline ends. This CDR3 is 14 amino acids long. Germline lookup yields CDR1 KGHSH and CDR2 LQKENI. CDR3 residues: CASSPPGRPGEAFF. The CDR3 bases are TGTGCCAGCTCACCACCGGGCAGACCTGGCGAAGCTTTCTTT.

This chain uses TRBV18 with TRBJ1-3; no firm D call. The CDR3 has 15 amino acids. The germline V and J ends were trimmed by 3 bases and 1 base, with 10 bases remaining between them. Germline V gives CDR1 KGHSH, CDR2 LQKENI. The DNA for the CDR3 is TGTGCCAGCTCACCCGCTGGCCCATCTGGAAACACCATATATTTT. Translation: CASSPAGPSGNTIYF.

The chain has TRBV12-3 or TRBV12-4 and TRBJ1-1, with D hard to call. CDR3 length: 13 amino acids. V shed 1 base and J shed 3 bases, with 6 bases lying between them. CDR3 DNA sequence: TGTGCCAGCAGTTTAGATCCCTACACTGAAGCTTTCTTT. Translating it yields CASSLDPYTEAFF.

This sequence joins TRBV7-9 and TRBJ1-6; D possibly corresponds to TRBD1 (6 bases). CDR1 is SEHNR, CDR2 FQNEAQ, per germline (reference sequence). This CDR3 has 14 amino acids. Trimming took off 10 bases at V and 5 bases at J, with 15 bases between the two ends. This CDR3 reads CANRTGKHNSPLHF. CDR3 bases: TGTGCCAATCGTACAGGGAAACATAATTCACCCCTCCACTTT.

The genes are TRBV10-2 and TRBJ2-2; 8 bases match TRBD1. V was pared by 7 bases and J by 6 bases, with 10 bases of the junction left unmatched. Per the germline V gene, CDR1 is WSHSY and CDR2 is SAAADI. The CDR3 extends over 15 amino acids. CDR3 sequence reads: CASKSVTGVPGELFF. In DNA, the CDR3 is TGCGCCAGCAAATCGGTGACAGGGGTCCCCGGGGAGCTGTTTTTT.

The chain uses TRBV19 and TRBJ2-7, with 8 bases fitting TRBD1. The junction had 7 bases not matched to a gene; V was cut back by 5 bases and J by 4 bases. Germline V gives CDR1 LNHDA, CDR2 SQIVND (reference sequence). The CDR3 runs 14 residues. The CDR3 is CASSLGTGKYEQYF. Written as DNA, the CDR3 is TGTGCCAGTAGTTTGGGGACAGGAAAATACGAGCAGTACTTC.

This clone was seen just once. A read error may produce the germline difference seen at one junction end. The rearrangement links TRBV6-5 to TRBJ1-1; D not resolved. CDR3 length equals 13 residues. The germline CDR1 and CDR2 sequences are MNHEY and SVGAGI. CDR3 coding DNA: TGCTTCTCTAGACTCGATCTTTACACTGAAGCTTTCTTT. Protein sequence: CFSRLDLYTEAFF.

The chain has TRBV5-1 and TRBJ2-2; 8 nucleotides align to TRBD1. This CDR3 has 17 residues. V was clipped by 4 bases and J by 0 bases; unmatched bases: 8. Per the germline V gene, CDR1 is SGHRS and CDR2 is YFSETQ. CDR3 region: CASSTTLTGANTGELFF. The CDR3 nucleotides are TGCGCCAGCAGCACCACATTGACAGGGGCGAACACCGGGGAGCTGTTTTTT. Looking up the rest from reference TRBV5-1 and TRBJ2-2 gives the full variable domain: KAGVTQTPRYLIKTRGQQVTLSCSPISGHRSVSWYQQTPGQGLQFLFEYFSETQRNKGNFPGRFSGRQFSNSRSEMNVSTLELGDSALYLCASSTTLTGANTGELFFGEGSRLTVL.

The chain uses TRBV5-6 and TRBJ2-3, with 10 positions matching TRBD1. Germline V gene lookup returns CDR1 SGHDT and CDR2 YYEEEE. The CDR3 spans 14 residues. V shed 4 bases, J shed 4 bases, and the junction held 3 bases outside the gene matches. CDR3 amino acids: CASSPDRGSDTQYF. The CDR3 DNA is TGTGCCAGCAGCCCGGACAGGGGGTCAGATACGCAGTATTTT.

The V gene is TRBV2, the J gene TRBJ1-5; 9 nucleotides match TRBD1. The length of the CDR3 is 16 residues. V lost 2 bases, J lost 2 bases, and 4 bases stayed unmatched. Germline V gives CDR1 SNHLY, CDR2 FYNNEI. The CDR3 region is CASSESGQGRNQPQHF. CDR3 nucleotides: TGTGCCAGCAGTGAATCGGGACAGGGACGCAATCAGCCCCAGCATTTT.

The V call is TRBV2, the J call TRBJ1-1; no firm D call. From germline, CDR1 is SNHLY and CDR2 FYNNEI. V was cut by 3 bases and J by 1 base, with 6 bases left in between. CDR3 length: 13 amino acids. The CDR3 region is CASSDQENTEAFF. For the CDR3, the DNA is TGTGCCAGCAGTGACCAGGAGAACACTGAAGCTTTCTTT.

This chain links TRBV18 with TRBJ2-2; TRBD1 agrees at 7 bases. This CDR3 has 17 residues. With 2 bases clipped from V and 2 bases from J, the junction kept 8 bases outside the gene matches. The germline CDR1 and CDR2 sequences are KGHSH and LQKENI. The CDR3: CASSPVTGLSNTGELFF. For the CDR3, the DNA is TGTGCCAGCTCACCAGTGACAGGGTTGAGTAACACCGGGGAGCTGTTTTTT. Complete variable domain (other parts from reference TRBV18 and TRBJ2-2): NAGVMQNPRHLVRRRGQEARLRCSPMKGHSHVYWYRQLPEEGLKFMVYLQKENIIDESGMPKERFSAEFPKEGPSILRIQQVVRGDSAAYFCASSPVTGLSNTGELFFGEGSRLTVL.

The chain couples TRBV9 to TRBJ2-1; 11 nucleotides align to TRBD2. The CDR3 spans 15 residues. V lost 4 bases and J lost 4; bases outside the gene matches: 4. In germline, CDR1 is SGDLS, CDR2 YYNGEE. The chain's CDR3 is CASSTRLAGYNEQFF. The CDR3 DNA follows: TGTGCCAGCAGCACCCGACTAGCGGGATACAATGAGCAGTTCTTC.

The CDR3 region has the DNA TGTGCCAGCAGTTCTTCCCGGACTAGCGGGAGGGCCTTGGTCGAGACCCAGTACTTC. Its protein is CASSSSRTSGRALVETQYF. The V gene is TRBV27, the J gene TRBJ2-5, with 15 positions matching TRBD2. The CDR3 is 19 amino acids. Per germline, CDR1 MNHEY and CDR2 SMNVEV (reference sequence). With V trimmed by 4 bases and J by 5 bases, 14 bases remained unmatched.

The genes are TRBV27 and TRBJ2-7, with a tentative D call TRBD2 (5 bases). CDR3 length equals 14 residues. Deletions cut 4 bases from V and 2 bases from J, with 12 bases between. Germline CDR1 and CDR2: MNHEY and SMNVEV (reference sequence). CDR3 sequence (DNA): TGTGCCAGCAGTTCGGGGAAGGCACCCTACGAGCAGTACTTC. Translation gives CASSSGKAPYEQYF.

The chain combines TRBV5-8 with TRBJ1-1; a weak D match, TRBD1 (5 bases). Germline V gene lookup returns CDR1 SGHTS and CDR2 YDEGEE. V was shortened by 4 bases and J by 9 bases, with 13 bases between the two germline ends. The CDR3 loop spans 12 amino acids. CDR3 nucleotide sequence: TGTGCCAGCAGCCGCCGACAGCCAAAAGCTTTCTTT. Amino acid sequence: CASSRRQPKAFF. Full variable domain (missing parts from reference TRBV5-8 and TRBJ1-1): EAGVTQSPTHLIKTRGQQATLRCSPISGHTSVYWYQQALGLGLQFLLWYDEGEERNRGNFPPRFSGRQFPNYSSELNVNALELEDSALYLCASSRRQPKAFFGQGTRLTVV.

The chain links TRBV28 to TRBJ2-2, with D tentatively TRBD2 (6 bases). Germline lookup yields CDR1 MDHEN and CDR2 SYDVKM. The V gene lost 2 bases and the J gene lost 7 bases, with 8 bases spanning the gap. The CDR3 is 13 amino acids. The CDR3 here is CASSLAGHGELFF. CDR3 in DNA: TGTGCCAGCAGTTTAGCGGGGCACGGGGAGCTGTTTTTT.

This chain links TRBV3-1 (or the pseudogene TRBV3-2) with TRBJ2-5; D is perhaps TRBD2 (6 bases). The germline V and J ends were trimmed by 1 base and 4 bases, with 13 bases remaining between them. Per germline, CDR1 LGHDT and CDR2 YNNKEL (reference sequence). The CDR3 is 15 residues long. CDR3 nucleotides: TGTGCCAGCAGCCAAGGCGGGGCGCAGGCAGAGACCCAGTACTTC. Its protein is CASSQGGAQAETQYF.